The sequence of this TCR beta chain was determined in a study of PD-L1 blockade in urothelial cancer. Background on the study: The patients had undergone anywhere from 0 to 3 prior chemotherapy regimens. Blood samples had a median of 141,255 T cells, approximately 83,000 unique TCRs, and clonality approximately 0.085. Broader study findings: Below-median pretreatment blood TCR clonality was a predictor of better survival.

V was trimmed by 6 bases and J by 4 bases, leaving 15 bases between them. Germline values: CDR1 SGHNT, CDR2 YENEEA. CDR3 length: 14 residues. Assay: immunoSEQ multiplex PCR; the TCRdb copy retains only in-frame clones and omits some. The data hold roughly 42,000 clones, with more than 75% observed a single time. A note on this clone: Its specificity is unknown.

Patients were diagnosed with urothelial carcinoma, either locally advanced or metastatic. The TCR was taken from a man in his 70s with urothelial cancer. Sequencing was performed on PBMCs, taken around atezolizumab (anti-PD-L1) treatment. The rearrangement links TRBV11-3 to TRBJ1-2; D is uncertain. The CDR3 protein is CASSLQRTGYGYTF. The CDR3 nucleotides read TGTGCCAGCAGTCTCCAACGAACCGGCTATGGCTACACCTTC.